This T cell receptor (beta chain) comes out of a study of radiotherapy plus CTLA-4 blockade in lung cancer. Using immunoSEQ multiplex PCR, the repertoire was profiled, and TCRdb retains in-frame clones only, with some absent. The sample holds 90,000 to 100,000 clones; under 85% are singletons and the top ten take about 3%. V shed 4 bases, J shed 4 bases, and the junction held 9 bases outside the gene matches. This CDR3 has 16 amino acids. CDR1 is MDHEN, CDR2 SYDVKM, per germline. The sample consisted of peripheral blood, taken from a patient treated with radiotherapy plus ipilimumab. This chain joins TRBV28 and TRBJ1-5, with 8 nucleotides matching TRBD1. This TCR was recovered from a human donor with non-small cell lung cancer who had a partial response to radiotherapy plus ipilimumab. Some clones in this sample may be carry-over from other donors' samples. The CDR3 nucleotides are TGTGCCAGCAGTTCCCCCACAGGGGGATGGAATCAGCCCCAGCATTTT. Protein: CASSSPTGGWNQPQHF.